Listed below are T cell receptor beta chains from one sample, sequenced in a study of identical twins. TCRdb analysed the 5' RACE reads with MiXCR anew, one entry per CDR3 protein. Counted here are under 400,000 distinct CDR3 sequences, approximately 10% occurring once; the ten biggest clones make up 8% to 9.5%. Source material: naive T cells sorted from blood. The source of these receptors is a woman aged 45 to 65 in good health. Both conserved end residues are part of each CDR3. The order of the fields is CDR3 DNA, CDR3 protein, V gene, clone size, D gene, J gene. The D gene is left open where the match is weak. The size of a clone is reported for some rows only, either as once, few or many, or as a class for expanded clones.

CDR3 DNA: TGTGCCACCAGCACTCACTCGGGACAGAGGGCCCAAGCCCAGCATTTT
CDR3 protein: CATSTHSGQRAQAQHF
V gene: TRBV15
clone size: few
D gene: TRBD1
J gene: TRBJ1-5

CDR3 DNA: TGTGCCAGCAGATTGGGGACTAGCGGGTACAATGAGCAGTTCTTC
CDR3 protein: CASRLGTSGYNEQFF
V gene: TRBV12-3/TRBV12-4
clone size: few
D gene: TRBD2
J gene: TRBJ2-1

CDR3 DNA: TGTGCCAGCAGTCTAAGGACAGGGTTTGAGCAGTACTTC
CDR3 protein: CASSLRTGFEQYF
V gene: TRBV27
clone size: few
D gene: TRBD1
J gene: TRBJ2-7

CDR3 DNA: TGCGCCAGCAGCTTGGTACAGGGGGGCTACAATGAGCAGTTCTTC
CDR3 protein: CASSLVQGGYNEQFF
V gene: TRBV5-1
clone size: many
D gene: TRBD1
J gene: TRBJ2-1

CDR3 DNA: TGTGCCAGTACTTATCTGTCAGGGGTAACAACTAATGAAAAACTGTTTTTT
CDR3 protein: CASTYLSGVTTNEKLFF
V gene: TRBV19
clone size: few
D gene: .
J gene: TRBJ1-4

CDR3 DNA: TGCAGTGCTAGGCCCCCCGATGGCGTTTACTATGGCTACACCTTC
CDR3 protein: CSARPPDGVYYGYTF
V gene: TRBV20-1
clone size: .
D gene: .
J gene: TRBJ1-2

CDR3 DNA: TGTGCCAGCAGCCAGGGACTAGCGGGAGGTACAGAGACCCAGTACTTC
CDR3 protein: CASSQGLAGGTETQYF
V gene: TRBV11-2
clone size: many
D gene: TRBD2
J gene: TRBJ2-5

CDR3 DNA: TGCGCCAGCAGCAAGACAGGGAAAGGTGGCTACACCTTC
CDR3 protein: CASSKTGKGGYTF
V gene: TRBV4-1
clone size: .
D gene: TRBD1
J gene: TRBJ1-2

CDR3 DNA: TGTGCCAGCAGCCTGAGGACTATTGAGACCCAGTACTTC
CDR3 protein: CASSLRTIETQYF
V gene: TRBV11-2
clone size: .
D gene: .
J gene: TRBJ2-5

CDR3 DNA: TGCAGCGCCACGAGCGGAAGCTCCTACAATGAGCAGTTCTTC
CDR3 protein: CSATSGSSYNEQFF
V gene: TRBV29-1
clone size: many
D gene: .
J gene: TRBJ2-1

CDR3 DNA: TGTGCCACCGGCCTCTTTGGACAGGGCGCCCCGGGGGAGCCCCAGCATTTT
CDR3 protein: CATGLFGQGAPGEPQHF
V gene: TRBV12-3/TRBV12-4
clone size: few
D gene: TRBD1
J gene: TRBJ1-5